This T cell receptor (beta chain) was retrieved from a study of OX40 agonist ivuxolimab in advanced cancers. Overall study: An anti-OX40 (CD134) antibody with agonistic activity, ivuxolimab, was administered to patients. Cohort: more than 75% men, mean age approximately 60, aged about 23 to 80. Findings and limits, study-wide: Within 6 weeks, CD4+ and CD8+ blood T cells expanded clonally at 0.1 to 3.0 mg/kg.

For this clone: Antigen unknown.

Sequencing was performed with immunoSEQ multiplex PCR; in TCRdb, only in-frame clones are kept and a portion is missing. The sample records about 63,000 clones, less than 90% being singletons. The V end lost 0 bases, the J end lost 5 bases, and 14 bases lay between the germline ends. This CDR3 region has 15 residues. Germline CDR1 reads SGHRS; CDR2 reads YFSETQ. Peripheral blood came from all dose cohorts at three timepoints. This sequence originates from an adult with an advanced solid tumor such as melanoma, head and neck, liver or kidney cancer. The genes are TRBV5-1 and TRBJ2-5; either TRBD1 or TRBD2 may fit D (6 bases each). The starting material was CD4+ or CD8+ T cells sorted from blood, obtained in a trial of the OX40 agonist ivuxolimab. CDR3: CASSLAGGGSETQYF. DNA for the CDR3: TGCGCCAGCAGCTTGGCTGGAGGGGGGAGTGAGACCCAGTACTTC.